The present T cell receptor beta chain was sequenced within a study of T cells in Graves' hyperthyroidism and ophthalmopathy. Study-wide context: Peripheral blood specimens were obtained at initial diagnosis, prior to any treatment.

Disease duration was under 3 months in the ophthalmopathy patients, who also had a Clinical Activity Score of at least 3 and a NOSPECS grade of at least 4. Each 10 ml fresh peripheral blood draw supplied the PBMCs. This clonotype was picked up many times. V was pared by 4 bases and J by 0 bases, with 13 bases between. Per the germline V gene, CDR1 is GTSNPN and CDR2 is SVGIG (reference sequence). The CDR3 runs to 15 residues. TCR beta CDR3 region amplification was performed from RNA transcripts. HTBI primers were employed in a first-round RT-PCR of the TCR CDR3. TCRdb used MiXCR to reprocess the multiplex PCR reads, holding one entry per CDR3 protein. The sample lists 500,000 or so distinct CDR3 sequences; 17% were seen once.

The chain links TRBV30 to TRBJ2-1; D is unresolved. The sequence was obtained from a woman in her late teens or twenties with Graves' ophthalmopathy. The specimen sequenced was blood. The chain's CDR3 is CAWNPSGSSYNEQFF. In nucleotides, the CDR3 is TGTGCCTGGAACCCCTCGGGTAGCTCCTACAATGAGCAGTTCTTC.